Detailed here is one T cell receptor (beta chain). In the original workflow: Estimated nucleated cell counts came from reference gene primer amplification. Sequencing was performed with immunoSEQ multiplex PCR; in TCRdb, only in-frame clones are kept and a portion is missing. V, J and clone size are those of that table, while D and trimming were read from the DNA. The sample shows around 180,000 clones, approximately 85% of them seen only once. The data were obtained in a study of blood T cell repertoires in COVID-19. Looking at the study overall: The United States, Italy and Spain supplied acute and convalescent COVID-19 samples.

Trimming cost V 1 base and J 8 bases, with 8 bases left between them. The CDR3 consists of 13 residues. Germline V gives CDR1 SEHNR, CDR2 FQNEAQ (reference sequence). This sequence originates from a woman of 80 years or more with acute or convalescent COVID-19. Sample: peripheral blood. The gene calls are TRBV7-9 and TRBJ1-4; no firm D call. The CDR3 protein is CASSLGGTEKLFF. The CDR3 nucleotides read TGTGCCAGCAGCTTAGGAGGCACCGAAAAACTGTTTTTT.